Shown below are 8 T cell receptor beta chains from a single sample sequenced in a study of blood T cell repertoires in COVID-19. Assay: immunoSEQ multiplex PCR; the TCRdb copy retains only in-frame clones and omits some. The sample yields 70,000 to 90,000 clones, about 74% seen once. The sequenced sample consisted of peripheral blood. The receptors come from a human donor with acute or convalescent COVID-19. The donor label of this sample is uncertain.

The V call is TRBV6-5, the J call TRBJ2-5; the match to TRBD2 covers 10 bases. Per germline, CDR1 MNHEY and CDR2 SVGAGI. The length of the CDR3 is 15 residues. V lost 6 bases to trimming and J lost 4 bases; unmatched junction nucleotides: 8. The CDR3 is CASSRLAGGSETQYF. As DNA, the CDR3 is TGTGCCAGCAGCCGACTAGCGGGCGGTTCAGAGACCCAGTACTTC.

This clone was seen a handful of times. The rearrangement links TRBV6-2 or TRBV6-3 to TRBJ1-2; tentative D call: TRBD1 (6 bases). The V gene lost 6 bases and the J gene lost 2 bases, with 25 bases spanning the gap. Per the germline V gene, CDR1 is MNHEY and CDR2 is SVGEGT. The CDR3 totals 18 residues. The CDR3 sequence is CASSLGGQKGILNYGYTF. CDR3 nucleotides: TGTGCCAGCAGCCTAGGGGGACAAAAGGGAATCCTAAACTATGGCTACACCTTC.

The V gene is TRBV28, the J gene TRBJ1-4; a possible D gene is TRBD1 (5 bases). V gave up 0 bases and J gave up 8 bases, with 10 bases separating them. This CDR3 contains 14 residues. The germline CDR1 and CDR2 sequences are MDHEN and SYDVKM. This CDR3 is CASSLWAGDEKLFF. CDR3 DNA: TGTGCCAGCAGTTTATGGGCGGGGGACGAAAAACTGTTTTTT.

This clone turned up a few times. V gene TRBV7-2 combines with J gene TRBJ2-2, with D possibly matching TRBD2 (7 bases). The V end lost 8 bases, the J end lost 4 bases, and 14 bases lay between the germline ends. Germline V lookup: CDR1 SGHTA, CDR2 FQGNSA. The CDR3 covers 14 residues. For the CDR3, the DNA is TGTGCCAGCCGATCGGGGGGCCTCACCGGGGAGCTGTTTTTT. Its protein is CASRSGGLTGELFF.

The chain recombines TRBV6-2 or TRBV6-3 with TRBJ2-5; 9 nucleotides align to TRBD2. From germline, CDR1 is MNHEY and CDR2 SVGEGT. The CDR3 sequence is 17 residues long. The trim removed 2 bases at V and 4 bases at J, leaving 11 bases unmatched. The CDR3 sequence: CASSYVGGGGARETQYF. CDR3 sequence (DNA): TGTGCCAGCAGTTACGTCGGTGGCGGGGGGGCCAGAGAGACCCAGTACTTC.

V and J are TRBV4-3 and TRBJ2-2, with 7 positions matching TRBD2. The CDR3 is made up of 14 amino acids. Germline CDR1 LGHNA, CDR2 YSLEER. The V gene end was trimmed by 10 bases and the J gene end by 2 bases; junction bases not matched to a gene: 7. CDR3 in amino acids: CATQTSLNTGELFF. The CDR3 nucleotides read TGCGCCACCCAGACTAGCTTAAACACCGGGGAGCTGTTTTTT.

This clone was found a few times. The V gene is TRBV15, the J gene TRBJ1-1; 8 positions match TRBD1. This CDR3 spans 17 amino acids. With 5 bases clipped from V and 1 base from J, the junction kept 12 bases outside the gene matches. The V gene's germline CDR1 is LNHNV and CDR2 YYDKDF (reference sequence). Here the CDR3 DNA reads TGTGCCACCAGCGGAGGACAGGGCCATCAGGGGAACACTGAAGCTTTCTTT. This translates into CATSGGQGHQGNTEAFF.

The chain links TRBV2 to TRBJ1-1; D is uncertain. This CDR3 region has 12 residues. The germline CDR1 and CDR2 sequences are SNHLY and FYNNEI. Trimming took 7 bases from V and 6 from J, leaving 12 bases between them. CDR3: CASTQVTPEAFF. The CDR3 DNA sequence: TGTGCCAGCACTCAGGTTACCCCTGAAGCTTTCTTT.